These 6 T cell receptor beta chains share one sample of origin, sequenced in a study of T cell responses to AZD1222 COVID-19 vaccine. Sequencing was performed with immunoSEQ multiplex PCR; in TCRdb, only in-frame clones are kept and a portion is missing. The table lists about 99,000 clones, 88% of them singletons. This sample comprised peripheral blood, obtained on day 0 of AZD1222 vaccination. The receptors derive from an adult in good health.

V is TRBV27 and J is TRBJ1-3; 8 bases align to TRBD1. Germline CDR1 reads MNHEY; CDR2 reads SMNVEV (reference sequence). CDR3 length: 16 residues. V lost 5 bases to trimming and J lost 2 bases; unmatched junction nucleotides: 8. Here the CDR3 reads CASSPLTGGTGNTIYF. The CDR3 DNA is TGTGCCAGCAGTCCACTAACAGGGGGTACTGGAAACACCATATATTTT.

This sequence joins TRBV7-2 and TRBJ2-7, with TRBD2 matching over 9 bases. In germline, CDR1 is SGHTA, CDR2 FQGNSA. The CDR3 consists of 16 residues. With V trimmed by 5 bases and J by 6 bases, 14 bases remained unmatched. CDR3 nucleotide sequence: TGTGCCAGCAGCCCCGAGGTGCGCGGGGGGGCCGGCGAGCAGTACTTC. Its translation is CASSPEVRGGAGEQYF.

The chain employs TRBV9 and TRBJ1-1; possibly TRBD1 for D (6 bases). Germline lookup yields CDR1 SGDLS and CDR2 YYNGEE. Between the trimmed V and J ends, which lost 4 bases and 1 base, there was a span of 11 bases. This CDR3 has 14 amino acids. CDR3: CASSQQGGNTEAFF. CDR3 sequence (DNA): TGTGCCAGCAGCCAACAGGGCGGGAACACTGAAGCTTTCTTT.

The chain has TRBV27 and TRBJ1-1, with D hard to call. The V gene's germline CDR1 is MNHEY and CDR2 SMNVEV (reference sequence). V shed 8 bases and J shed 1 base, with 11 bases lying between them. The CDR3 covers 13 residues. In DNA, the CDR3 is TGTGCCAGCGGGTACGACTCGAACACTGAAGCTTTCTTT. Residues: CASGYDSNTEAFF.

The chain joins TRBV5-1 to TRBJ2-1, with D possibly being TRBD1 or TRBD2 (7 bases each). Germline V gene sequence: CDR1 SGHRS, CDR2 YFSETQ. The CDR3 spans 15 residues. The germline V and J ends were trimmed by 4 bases and 4 bases, with 15 bases remaining between them. CDR3: CASSRGAGQYNEQFF. The DNA for the CDR3 is TGCGCCAGCAGCAGAGGAGCGGGACAGTACAATGAGCAGTTCTTC.

The CDR3 DNA sequence: TGTGCCAGCAGCCAAGTCGGACAGGGGGCCGGGGGTTTAGGTAATGAAAAACTGTTTTTT. Translation gives CASSQVGQGAGGLGNEKLFF. V gene TRBV4-2 combines with J gene TRBJ1-4; 11 nucleotides match TRBD1. V was clipped by 1 base and J by 4 bases; unmatched bases: 14. Germline V gene data show CDR1 as LGHNA and CDR2 as YNFKEQ. The CDR3 contains 20 residues.